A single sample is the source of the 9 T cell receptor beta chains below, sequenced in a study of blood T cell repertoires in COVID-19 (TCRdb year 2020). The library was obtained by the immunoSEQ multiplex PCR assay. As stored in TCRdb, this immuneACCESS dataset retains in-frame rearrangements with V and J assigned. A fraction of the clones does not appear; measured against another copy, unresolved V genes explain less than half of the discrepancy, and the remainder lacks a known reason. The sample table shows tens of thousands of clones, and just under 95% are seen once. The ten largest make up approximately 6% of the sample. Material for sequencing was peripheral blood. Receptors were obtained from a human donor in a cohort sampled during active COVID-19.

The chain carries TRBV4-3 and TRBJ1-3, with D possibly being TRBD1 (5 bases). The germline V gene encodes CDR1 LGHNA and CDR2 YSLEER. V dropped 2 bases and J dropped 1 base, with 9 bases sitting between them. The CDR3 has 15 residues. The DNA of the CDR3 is TGCGCCAGCAGCCAATTGGGGGGGTCTGGAAACACCATATATTTT. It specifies CASSQLGGSGNTIYF.

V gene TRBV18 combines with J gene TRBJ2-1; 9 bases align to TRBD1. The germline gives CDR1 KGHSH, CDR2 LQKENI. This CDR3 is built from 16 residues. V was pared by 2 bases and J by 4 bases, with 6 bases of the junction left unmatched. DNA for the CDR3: TGTGCCAGCTCACCAGTAAGGGACAGGGCGTACAATGAGCAGTTCTTC. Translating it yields CASSPVRDRAYNEQFF.

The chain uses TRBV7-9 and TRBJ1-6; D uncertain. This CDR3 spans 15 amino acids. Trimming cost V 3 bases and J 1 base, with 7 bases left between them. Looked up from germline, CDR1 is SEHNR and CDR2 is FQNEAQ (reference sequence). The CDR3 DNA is TGTGCCAGCAGCTTCGGTGGTTCCTATAATTCACCCCTCCACTTT. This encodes CASSFGGSYNSPLHF.

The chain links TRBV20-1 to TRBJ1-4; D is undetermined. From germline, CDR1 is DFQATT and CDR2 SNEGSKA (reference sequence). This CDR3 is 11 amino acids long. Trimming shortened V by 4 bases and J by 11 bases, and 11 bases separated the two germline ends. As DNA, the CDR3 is TGCAGTGCTACAGGTCGGGAGAAACTGTTTTTT. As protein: CSATGREKLFF.

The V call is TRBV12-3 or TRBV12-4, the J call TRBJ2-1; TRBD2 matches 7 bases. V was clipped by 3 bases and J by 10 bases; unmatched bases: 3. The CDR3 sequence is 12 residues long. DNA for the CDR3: TGTGCCAGCAGTTTGGAGGGACTAGAGCAGTTCTTC. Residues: CASSLEGLEQFF.

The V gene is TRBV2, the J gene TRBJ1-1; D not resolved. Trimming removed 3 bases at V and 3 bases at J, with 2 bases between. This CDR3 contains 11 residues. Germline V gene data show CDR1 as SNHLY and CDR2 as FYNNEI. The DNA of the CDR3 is TGTGCCAGCAGTGACGACACTGAAGCTTTCTTT. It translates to CASSDDTEAFF.

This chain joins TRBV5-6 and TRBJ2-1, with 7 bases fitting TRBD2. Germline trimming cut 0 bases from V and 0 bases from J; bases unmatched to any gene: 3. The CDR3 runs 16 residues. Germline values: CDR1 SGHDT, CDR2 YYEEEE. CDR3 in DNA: TGTGCCAGCAGCTTGGCCGGACTAGACTCCTACAATGAGCAGTTCTTC. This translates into CASSLAGLDSYNEQFF. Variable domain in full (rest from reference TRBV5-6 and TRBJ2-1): DAGVTQSPTHLIKTRGQQVTLRCSPKSGHDTVSWYQQALGQGPQFIFQYYEEEERQRGNFPDRFSGHQFPNYSSELNVNALLLGDSALYLCASSLAGLDSYNEQFFGPGTRLTVL.

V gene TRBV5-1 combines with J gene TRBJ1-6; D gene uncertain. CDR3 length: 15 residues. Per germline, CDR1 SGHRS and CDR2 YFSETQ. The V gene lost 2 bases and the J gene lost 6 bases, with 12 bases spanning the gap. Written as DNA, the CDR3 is TGCGCCAGCAGCTTACGACAATTGACTAATTCACCCCTCCACTTT. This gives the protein CASSLRQLTNSPLHF.

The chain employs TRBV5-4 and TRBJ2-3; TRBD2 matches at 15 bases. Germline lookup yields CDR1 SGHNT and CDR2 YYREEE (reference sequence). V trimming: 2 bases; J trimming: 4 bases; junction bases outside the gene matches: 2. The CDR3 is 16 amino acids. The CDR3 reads CASSFGLAGGPDTQYF. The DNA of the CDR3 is TGTGCCAGCAGCTTCGGACTAGCGGGAGGGCCAGATACGCAGTATTTT.